This T cell receptor (beta chain) is from a study of human T cells and chemical hapten exposure. The library labeled individual cDNA molecules by adding unique molecular identifiers to them. TCRdb passed the RACE reads through MiXCR, listing each CDR3 protein once. The sample carries tens of thousands of distinct CDR3 sequences, over 8% recorded once. V was cut by 2 bases and J by 7 bases, with 15 bases left in between. Germline CDR1 and CDR2: LGHDT and YNNKEL (reference sequence). The CDR3 has 14 residues. Time point denoted: healthy volunteer bleed at 2 weeks. Extraction yielded total RNA from whole blood (unfractionated). This clonotype was found a few times.

Material for sequencing was whole blood. The source is a female donor in good health. Some clones in this sample may be carry-over from other donors' samples. V and J are TRBV3-1 and TRBJ2-7; D perhaps matches TRBD2 (6 bases). CDR3 region: CASSQRVGGEEQYF. In DNA, the CDR3 is TGTGCCAGCAGCCAACGGGTGGGCGGGGAGGAGCAGTACTTC.